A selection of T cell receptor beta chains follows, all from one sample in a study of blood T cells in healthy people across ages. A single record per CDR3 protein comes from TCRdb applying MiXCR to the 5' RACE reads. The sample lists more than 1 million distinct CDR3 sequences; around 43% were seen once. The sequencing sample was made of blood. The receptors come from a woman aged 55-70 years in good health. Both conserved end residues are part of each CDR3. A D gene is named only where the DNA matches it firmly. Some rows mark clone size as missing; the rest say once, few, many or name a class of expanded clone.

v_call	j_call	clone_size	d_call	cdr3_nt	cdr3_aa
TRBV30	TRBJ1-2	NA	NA	TGTGCCTGGAGTGCGACCCAGGGTTATGGCTACACCTTC	CAWSATQGYGYTF
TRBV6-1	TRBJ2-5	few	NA	TGTGCCAGCAGTGAACTACTGACCCAGTACTTC	CASSELLTQYF
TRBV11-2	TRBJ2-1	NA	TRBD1	TGTGCCAGCAGCTTACATGGACAGGGGTCCAATGAGCAGTTCTTC	CASSLHGQGSNEQFF
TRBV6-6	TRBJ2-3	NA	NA	TGTGCCAGCAGTTACGGCAGTCACACAGATACGCAGTATTTT	CASSYGSHTDTQYF
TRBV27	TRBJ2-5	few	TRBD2	TGTGCCAGCAGTTTATCTGGGCTAGCGGGAGAGACCCAGTACTTC	CASSLSGLAGETQYF
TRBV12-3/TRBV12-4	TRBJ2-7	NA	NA	TGTGCCAGCACCCCAGACAGTGCCTACGAGCAGTACTTC	CASTPDSAYEQYF
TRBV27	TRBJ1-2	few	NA	TGTGCCAGCAGTTTAAACAGGGACAACTATGGCTACACCTTC	CASSLNRDNYGYTF
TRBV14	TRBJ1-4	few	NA	TGTGCCAGCAGCCGATATGGGGGGATGAATGAAAAACTGTTTTTT	CASSRYGGMNEKLFF
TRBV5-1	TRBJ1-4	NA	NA	TGCGCCAGCAGCTTGGGCCGGCCAACTAATGAAAAACTGTTTTTT	CASSLGRPTNEKLFF
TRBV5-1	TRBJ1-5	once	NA	TGCGCCAGCAGCTTAGGTCCCGCAGGGGTCAATCAGCCCCAGCATTTT	CASSLGPAGVNQPQHF
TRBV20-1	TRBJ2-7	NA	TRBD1	TGCAGTGCTTCACGCGGGGGACAGGGTAGCCACGAGCAGTACTTC	CSASRGGQGSHEQYF
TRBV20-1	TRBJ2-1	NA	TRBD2	TGCAGTGCTAGACCCCTAGCGGGAGCTTCCTACAATGAGCAGTTCTTC	CSARPLAGASYNEQFF
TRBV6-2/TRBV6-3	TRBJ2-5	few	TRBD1	TGTGCCATCCGAATTCCCCCCGGCGCCAGGGGGCTCGTAGAGACCCAGTACTTC	CAIRIPPGARGLVETQYF